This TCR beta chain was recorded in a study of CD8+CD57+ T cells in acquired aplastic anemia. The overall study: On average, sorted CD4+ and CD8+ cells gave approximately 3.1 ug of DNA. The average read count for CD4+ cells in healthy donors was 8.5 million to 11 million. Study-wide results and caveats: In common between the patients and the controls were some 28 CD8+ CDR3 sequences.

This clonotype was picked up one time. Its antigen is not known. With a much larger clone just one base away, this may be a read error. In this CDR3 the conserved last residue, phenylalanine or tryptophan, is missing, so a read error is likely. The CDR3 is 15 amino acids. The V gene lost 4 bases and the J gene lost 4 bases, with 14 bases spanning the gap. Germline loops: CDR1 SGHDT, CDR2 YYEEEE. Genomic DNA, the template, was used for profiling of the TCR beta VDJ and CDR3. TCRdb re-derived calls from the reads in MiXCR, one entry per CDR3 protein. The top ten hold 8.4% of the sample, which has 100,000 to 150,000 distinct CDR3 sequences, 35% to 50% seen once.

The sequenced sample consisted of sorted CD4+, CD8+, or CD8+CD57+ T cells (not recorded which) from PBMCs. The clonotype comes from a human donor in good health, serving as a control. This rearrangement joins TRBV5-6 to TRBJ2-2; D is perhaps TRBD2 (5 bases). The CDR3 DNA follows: TGTGCCAGCAGCCACCTACGAGGGTCCACCGGGGAGCTGTTTCTT. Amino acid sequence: CASSHLRGSTGELFL.